This TCR beta chain came from a study of CD8 T cells in Susac syndrome. Reverse transcription of 0.5 to 1 ug RNA was performed with random hexamers. One entry per CDR3 protein, called by TCRdb with MiXCR from the immunoSEQ multiplex PCR reads. The sample includes 130,000 or so distinct CDR3 sequences, 85% to 95% of them seen just once. The length of the CDR3 is 13 residues. CDR1 and CDR2 from the germline V gene are MGHDK and SYGVNS. Trimming removed 2 bases at V and 5 bases at J, with 9 bases between. The sequence derives from a human donor with multiple sclerosis. The rearrangement joins TRBV25-1 to TRBJ1-1; D is uncertain. Sequencing was done on a sample of CD4+ T cells from PBMCs. CDR3 in amino acids: CASSERRGTEAFF. Written as DNA, the CDR3 is TGTGCCAGCAGTGAACGTAGAGGGACTGAAGCTTTCTTT.